This is a list of T cell receptor beta chains from one sample in a study of T cell responses to AZD1222 COVID-19 vaccine. Data came from immunoSEQ multiplex PCR; TCRdb stores just in-frame clones and leaves some out. The sample shows about 150,000 clones, about 87% of them seen only once. The sample consisted of peripheral blood, taken on day 0 of AZD1222 vaccination. The receptors were gathered from an adult in good health. Each CDR3 is given with its conserved first and last residue. D genes are given only for firm matches. Clone size is not always given. Where it is, it says once, few, many or a class for expanded clones.

clone size	J gene	D gene	V gene	CDR3 DNA	CDR3 protein
.	TRBJ2-1	TRBD1	TRBV7-9	TGTGCCAGCAGCTCGGGACAGGGGGTGGATGAGCAGTTCTTC	CASSSGQGVDEQFF
.	TRBJ1-5	.	TRBV5-1	TGCGCCAGCAGCGTCGAGGGGTCGGGGGATCAGCCCCAGCATTTT	CASSVEGSGDQPQHF
few	TRBJ1-2	.	TRBV19	TGTGCCAGTAGTGAACGGGGATACAGGGAGGACGGCTACACCTTC	CASSERGYREDGYTF
.	TRBJ1-5	.	TRBV30	TGTGCCTGGAGTGTCGGAGCGGCAGCCAAGCAGCCCCAGCATTTT	CAWSVGAAAKQPQHF
.	TRBJ2-7	.	TRBV5-8	TGTGCCAGCCGTCAAGGCGGACTAAAGTACGAGCAGTACTTC	CASRQGGLKYEQYF
.	TRBJ1-1	.	TRBV4-1	TGCGCCAGCAGCCAAGTATTACGTTTCACTGAAGCTTTCTTT	CASSQVLRFTEAFF
once	TRBJ2-1	TRBD2	TRBV10-3	TGTGCCATCAGTGAGGGGGCTAGCGGGGCCCTTAATGAGCAGTTCTTC	CAISEGASGALNEQFF
.	TRBJ1-1	TRBD1	TRBV11-2	TGTGCCAGCAGCTTAGCCGACCGGGACAGCCTCATGAACACTGAAGCTTTCTTT	CASSLADRDSLMNTEAFF
.	TRBJ2-1	.	TRBV7-2	TGTGCCAGCAGCTTAGTAAGGTCGGATGAGCAGTTCTTC	CASSLVRSDEQFF
.	TRBJ2-5	TRBD1	TRBV28	TGTGCCAGCAGTTTATCCGGGACAGGGGTCCAAGAGACCCAGTACTTC	CASSLSGTGVQETQYF
few	TRBJ1-4	.	TRBV6-5	TGTGCCAGCAGTTACGACAGTTCATCAACTAATGAAAAACTGTTTTTT	CASSYDSSSTNEKLFF
.	TRBJ1-6	TRBD1	TRBV30	TGTGCCTGGATCCAGGGGGCCGGGTCACCCCTCCACTTT	CAWIQGAGSPLHF
.	TRBJ1-5	.	TRBV5-1	TGCGCCAGCAGCTTGGGAGGGGTAGGCCAGCCCCAGCATTTT	CASSLGGVGQPQHF
.	TRBJ2-6	.	TRBV19	TGTGCCAGTAGTTTACAGGGTTTTGCTGGGGCCAACGTCCTGACTTTC	CASSLQGFAGANVLTF
.	TRBJ2-7	TRBD2	TRBV18	TGTGCCAGCTCACCGGGGACTAGCGGGAGGGCCCTGTACGAGCAGTACTTC	CASSPGTSGRALYEQYF
.	TRBJ2-2	.	TRBV10-3	TGTGCCATCAGTGAGTCGACTCTAGCGCCCGGGGAGCTGTTTTTT	CAISESTLAPGELFF
.	TRBJ1-4	.	TRBV4-1	TGCGCCAGCAGCCTTACAGGGAGCGAAAAACTGTTTTTT	CASSLTGSEKLFF
.	TRBJ1-2	.	TRBV4-1	TGCGCCAGCAGCCAAGATCAAGATCGGGCGGCTACTAACTATGGCTACACCTTC	CASSQDQDRAATNYGYTF
.	TRBJ2-1	.	TRBV19	TGTGCCAGTAGTCTGTTCGGGGGCGCCGGCAATGAGCAGTTCTTC	CASSLFGGAGNEQFF
.	TRBJ1-2	TRBD1	TRBV19	TGTGCCAGTAGTATAGATCGGGACAGAATTAACTTC	CASSIDRDRINF
.	TRBJ1-1	TRBD1	TRBV7-3	TGTGCCAGCAGCGCGACAGGGACTGAAGCTTTCTTT	CASSATGTEAFF
once	TRBJ2-2	.	TRBV21-1	TGTGCCAGCAGCCCTAAGGGGGGACTAGCGGGGCTCGCGAACACCGGGGAGCTGTTTTTT	CASSPKGGLAGLANTGELFF
.	TRBJ2-7	TRBD2	TRBV5-1	TGCGCCAGCAGCTTGGTGGCGGGAGGGGTAGTCGAGCAGTACTTC	CASSLVAGGVVEQYF
.	TRBJ2-7	TRBD1	TRBV18	TGTGCCAGCTCACCAGGGCTGACAGGGGGCGCGTCCTACGAGCAGTACTTC	CASSPGLTGGASYEQYF
.	TRBJ1-1	TRBD1	TRBV7-2	TGTGCCAGCAGCAGGCCAGGGGGCACTGAAGCTTTCTTT	CASSRPGGTEAFF
.	TRBJ1-2	.	TRBV4-3	TGCGCCAGCAGCCTCTTCGGGGGGCGGGCCTATGGCTACACCTTC	CASSLFGGRAYGYTF
.	TRBJ1-1	.	TRBV10-3	TGTGCCATCACCGTCGACAGTGACACTGAAGCTTTCTTT	CAITVDSDTEAFF
once	TRBJ1-5	.	TRBV27	TGTGCCAGCAGTTTATGGTGGGACAACAATCAGCCCCAGCATTTT	CASSLWWDNNQPQHF
.	TRBJ1-3	.	TRBV9	TGTGCCAGCAGCGTCACGGACTCCAGCTCTGGAAACACCATATATTTT	CASSVTDSSSGNTIYF
.	TRBJ2-7	TRBD2	TRBV10-3	TGTGCCATCAGTGACCAACTAGCGGGAGGCCTCGAGCAGTACTTC	CAISDQLAGGLEQYF
.	TRBJ2-1	.	TRBV6-2/TRBV6-3	TGTGCCAGCAGTTACGAACAGTACAATGAGCAGTTCTTC	CASSYEQYNEQFF